This TCR beta chain emerged from a study of T cell repertoires in cytomegalovirus infection. This CDR3 is 15 amino acids long. Germline V CDR1 and CDR2: SGHVS, FQNEAQ. TCRdb called the reads again in MiXCR, with one record for every CDR3 protein. The sample has around 130,000 distinct CDR3 sequences, around 25% seen once; the top ten hold almost 35%. In its sample, this clonotype was seen once. The antigen is not known. One base away lies a much larger clone, so this may be a sequencing read error. The V and J genes are TRBV7-8 and TRBJ1-1; 9 bases are shared with TRBD1. The TCR comes from a human donor in good health (CMV status not recorded). Some clones in this sample may be carry-over from other donors' samples. The sample comprised PBMCs, sequenced either directly or after in vitro stimulation (not recorded which). In DNA form, the CDR3 reads TGTACCAGCAGCTGGGGGACAGGGTTATGGGCTGAAGCTTTCTTT. Its protein is CTSSWGTGLWAEAFF.